This entry concerns a single T cell receptor beta chain. This clonotype was recorded at least ten times. Its antigen is not yet known. Base quality data are lacking; no much larger clone is found one base away. The record originates from a study of neurological immune-mediated disorders (dated by TCRdb to the late 2010s). Describing the broader study: Among the roughly 34 multiple sclerosis patients, relapsing-remitting MS was present in some 30 and secondary progressive MS was present in 3. Peripheral blood TCR-beta repertoires from HTLV-I-associated myelopathy (HAM/TSP) patients, multiple sclerosis patients and healthy controls were compared by UMI-based sequencing. The 90 to 110 TCR-beta libraries covered PBMC samples along with longitudinal samples, technical triplicates, and paired sorted CD4+ and CD8+ T-cell subsets. The cohort included approximately 68 subjects: some 14 with HAM/TSP, some 34 with multiple sclerosis, and approximately 20 healthy controls.

The paper's findings and limits, for the study overall: Expanded clones from different subjects shared no identical CDR3 amino acid sequences, which suggests that TCR-beta repertoires were private in all groups. TCR clonal expansion was highest in HAM/TSP patients and lowest in MS patients, with MS patients falling below even healthy controls. Repertoires from 18 of 34 MS patients were grouped by phylogenetic analysis into a cluster of related CDR3 sequences, suggesting a possible repertoire-level signature. No association of the MS cluster with clinical or MRI features was observed, and the need for larger cohorts was stated by the authors.

V sheds 5 bases and J sheds 2 bases, leaving 14 bases between their ends. CDR3 length: 14 amino acids, cysteine to phenylalanine. Only the CDR3 portion is preserved as DNA: 42 bases, with reading frame beginning at the first base. From the germline V gene (reference sequence), CDR1 is DFQATT and CDR2 is SNEGSKA. To synthesize cDNA, template-switch 5'RACE was performed with a primer carrying a 10-nucleotide random unique molecular identifier so that each TCR transcript was tagged. Each sequencing run produced over 160 million TCR-beta sequences covering 15-18 subjects. The RNeasy kit was used for extraction of total RNA. TCR-beta VDJ regions were amplified with primers for the TCR constant region and the 5'RACE anchor, using the KAPA Real-time Library Amplification kit. A first PCR added sample indexes and Illumina adaptors, after which a second PCR increased the library yield. After Ampure bead purification, the roughly 650 bp TCR product was size-selected on a 2% E-gel SizeSelection system. Before pooling, libraries had their quality checked on a Bioanalyzer, their concentration measured with Qubit, and their quantity determined with the Kapa Library Quantification kit. Paired-end 2 x 150 bp sequencing of the libraries was performed on an Illumina HiSeq 2500. To increase sequence diversity, about 23-30% phiX was spiked into each library pool. In the original analysis: Quality-filtered reads were processed with the UMI-based MiGEC pipeline, and over 75% of raw TCR sequences were removed by the MiGEC pipeline during error correction. IMGT germline references were used for aligning VDJ genes, and each clonotype was defined as a unique CDR3 amino acid sequence together with its V-J genes. Clonal expansion, Shannon diversity, and CDR3 relatedness (CalcPairwiseDistances, ClusterSamples) were evaluated with VDJtools, and phylogenetic trees were built with CLCbio workbench. Clones with at least 8 unique UMIs were defined as expanded, with this threshold being based on coefficient-of-variation modelling across technical triplicates. TCRdb passed the public sequencing reads through fastp at Q25 and MiXCR, retaining productive beta sequences. Each entry merges the rows of one CDR3 protein and shows their most common DNA and genes. TCRdb, not the authors, supplied the V and J calls. The sample yields tens of thousands of distinct CDR3 sequences; just over 2.5% were counted once. The top ten clonotypes cover roughly 1.1% of the sample.

For unsorted PBMC libraries, 2 million PBMCs were used after storage in RNAlater at -80 degrees C until RNA extraction. The multiple sclerosis patients were enrolled in a US clinical protocol that evaluated disease progression with magnetic resonance imaging. Peripheral blood was subjected to Ficoll-Hypaque density gradient centrifugation to isolate PBMCs, which were then cryopreserved in liquid nitrogen. The sequencing sample was made of PBMCs. The receptor was isolated from a woman aged 25 to 39 with multiple sclerosis. The V and J segments used are TRBV20-1 and TRBJ2-3, and the D gene may be TRBD1, 5 bases matching. This receptor has the CDR3 CSAPTAIHTDTQYF. The nucleotides read TGCAGTGCTCCGACAGCGATACACACAGATACGCAGTATTTT.